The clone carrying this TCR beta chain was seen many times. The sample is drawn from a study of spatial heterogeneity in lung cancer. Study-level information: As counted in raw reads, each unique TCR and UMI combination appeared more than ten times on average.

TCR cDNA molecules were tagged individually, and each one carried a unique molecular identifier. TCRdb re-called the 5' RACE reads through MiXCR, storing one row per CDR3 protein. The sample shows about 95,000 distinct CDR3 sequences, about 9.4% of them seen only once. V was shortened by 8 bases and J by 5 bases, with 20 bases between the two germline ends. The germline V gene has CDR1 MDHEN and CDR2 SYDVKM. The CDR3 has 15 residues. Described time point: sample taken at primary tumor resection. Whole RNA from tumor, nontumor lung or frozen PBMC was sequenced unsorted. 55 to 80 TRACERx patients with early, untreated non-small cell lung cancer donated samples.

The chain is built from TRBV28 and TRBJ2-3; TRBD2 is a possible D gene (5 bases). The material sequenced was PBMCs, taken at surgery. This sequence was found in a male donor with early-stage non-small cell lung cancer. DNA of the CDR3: TGTGCCAGCGCCTCTTCCGGAGGTTACATAGATACGCAGTATTTT. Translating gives CASASSGGYIDTQYF.